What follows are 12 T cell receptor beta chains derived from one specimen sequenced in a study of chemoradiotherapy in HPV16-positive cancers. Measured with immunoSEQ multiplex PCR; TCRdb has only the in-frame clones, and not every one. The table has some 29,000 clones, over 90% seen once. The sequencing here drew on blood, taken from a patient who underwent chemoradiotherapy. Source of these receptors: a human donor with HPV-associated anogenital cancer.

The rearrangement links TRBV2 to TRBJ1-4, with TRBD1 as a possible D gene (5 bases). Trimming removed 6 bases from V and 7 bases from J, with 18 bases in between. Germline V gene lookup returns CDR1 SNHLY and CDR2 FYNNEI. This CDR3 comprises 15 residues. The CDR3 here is CASRTGTADTEKLFF. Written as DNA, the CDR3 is TGTGCCAGCAGAACCGGGACGGCCGACACTGAAAAACTGTTTTTT.

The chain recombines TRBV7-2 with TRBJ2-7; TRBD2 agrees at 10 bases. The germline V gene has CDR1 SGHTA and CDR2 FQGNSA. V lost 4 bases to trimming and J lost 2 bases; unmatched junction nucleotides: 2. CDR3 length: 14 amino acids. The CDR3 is CASSYLAGAYEQYF. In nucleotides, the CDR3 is TGTGCCAGCAGCTACCTAGCGGGAGCCTACGAGCAGTACTTC.

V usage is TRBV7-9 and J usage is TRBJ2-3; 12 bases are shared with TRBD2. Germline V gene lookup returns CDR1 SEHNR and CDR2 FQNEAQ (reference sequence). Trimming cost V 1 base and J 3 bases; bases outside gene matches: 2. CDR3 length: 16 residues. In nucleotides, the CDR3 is TGTGCCAGCAGCTTAGGACTAGCGGGAGTAACAGATACGCAGTATTTT. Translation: CASSLGLAGVTDTQYF.

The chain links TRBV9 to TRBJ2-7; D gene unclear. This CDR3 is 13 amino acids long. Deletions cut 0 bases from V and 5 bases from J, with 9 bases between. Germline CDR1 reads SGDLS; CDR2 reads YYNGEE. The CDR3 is CASSVGPNDEQYF. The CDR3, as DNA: TGTGCCAGCAGCGTAGGGCCCAACGACGAGCAGTACTTC.

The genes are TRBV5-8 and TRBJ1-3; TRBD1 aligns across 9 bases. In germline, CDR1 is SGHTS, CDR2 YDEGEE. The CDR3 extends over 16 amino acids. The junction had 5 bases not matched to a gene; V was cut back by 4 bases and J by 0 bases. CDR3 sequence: CASSAGTGFSGNTIYF. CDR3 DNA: TGTGCCAGCAGCGCCGGGACAGGGTTCTCTGGAAACACCATATATTTT.

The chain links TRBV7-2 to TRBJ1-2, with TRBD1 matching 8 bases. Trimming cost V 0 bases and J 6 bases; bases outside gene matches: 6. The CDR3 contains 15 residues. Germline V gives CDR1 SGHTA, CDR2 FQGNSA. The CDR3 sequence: CASSLAYRGDNGYTF. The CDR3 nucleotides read TGTGCCAGCAGCTTAGCGTACAGGGGGGACAATGGCTACACCTTC. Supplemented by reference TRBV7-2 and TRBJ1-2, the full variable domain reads GAGVSQSPSNKVTEKGKDVELRCDPISGHTALYWYRQSLGQGLEFLIYFQGNSAPDKSGLPSDRFSAERTGGSVSTLTIQRTQQEDSAVYLCASSLAYRGDNGYTFGSGTRLTVV.

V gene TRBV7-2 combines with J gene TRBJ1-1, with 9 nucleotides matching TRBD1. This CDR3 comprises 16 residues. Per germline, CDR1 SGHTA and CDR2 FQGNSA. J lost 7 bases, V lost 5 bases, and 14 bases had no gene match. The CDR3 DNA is TGTGCCAGCAGCCCCGCTTATAGGACAGGGGCATTTGAAGCTTTCTTT. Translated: CASSPAYRTGAFEAFF.

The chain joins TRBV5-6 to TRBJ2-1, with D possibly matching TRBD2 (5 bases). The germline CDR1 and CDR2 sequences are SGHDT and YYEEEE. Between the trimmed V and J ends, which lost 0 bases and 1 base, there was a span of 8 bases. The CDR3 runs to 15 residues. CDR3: CASSLGSGSYNEQFF. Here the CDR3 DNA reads TGTGCCAGCAGCTTGGGGAGCGGTTCCTACAATGAGCAGTTCTTC.

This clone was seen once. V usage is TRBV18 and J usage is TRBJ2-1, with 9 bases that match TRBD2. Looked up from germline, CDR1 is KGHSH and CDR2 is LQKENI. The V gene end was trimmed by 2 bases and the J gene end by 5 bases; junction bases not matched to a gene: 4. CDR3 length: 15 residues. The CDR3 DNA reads TGTGCCAGCTCACCAAGGGCTAGCGGGAACAATGAGCAGTTCTTC. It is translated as CASSPRASGNNEQFF. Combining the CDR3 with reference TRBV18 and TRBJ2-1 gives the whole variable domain NAGVMQNPRHLVRRRGQEARLRCSPMKGHSHVYWYRQLPEEGLKFMVYLQKENIIDESGMPKERFSAEFPKEGPSILRIQQVVRGDSAAYFCASSPRASGNNEQFFGPGTRLTVL.

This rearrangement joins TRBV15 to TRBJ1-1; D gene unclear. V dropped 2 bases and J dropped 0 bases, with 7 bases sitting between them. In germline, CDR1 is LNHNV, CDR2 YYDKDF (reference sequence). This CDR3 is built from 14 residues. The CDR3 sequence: CATSRNTLNTEAFF. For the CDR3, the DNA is TGTGCCACCAGCAGAAACACCTTGAACACTGAAGCTTTCTTT.

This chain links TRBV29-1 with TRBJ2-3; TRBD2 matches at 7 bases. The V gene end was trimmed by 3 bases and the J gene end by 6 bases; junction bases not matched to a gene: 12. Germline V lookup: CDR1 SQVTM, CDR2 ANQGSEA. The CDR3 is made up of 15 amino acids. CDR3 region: CSVELADSARDTQYF. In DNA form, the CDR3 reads TGCAGCGTTGAGCTAGCGGATTCCGCCCGGGATACGCAGTATTTT.

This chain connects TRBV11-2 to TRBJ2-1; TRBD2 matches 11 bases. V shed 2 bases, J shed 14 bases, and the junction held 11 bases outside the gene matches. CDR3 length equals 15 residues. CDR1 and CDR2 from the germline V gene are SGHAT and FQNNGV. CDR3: CASSLIGSGRAEEFF. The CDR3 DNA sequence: TGTGCCAGCAGCTTAATAGGTAGCGGGAGGGCCGAGGAGTTCTTC.